This is a list of T cell receptor beta chains from one sample in a study of cytomegalovirus exposure and HLA in healthy donors. Generated by immunoSEQ multiplex PCR, the TCRdb table keeps only in-frame clones and is missing some. The sample's table shows about 48,000 clones. Source material: PBMCs. These receptors all stem from a male donor in good health and CMV-seropositive. The CDR3 runs from the conserved cysteine through the conserved F or W. A D gene is named only where the DNA matches it firmly.

TGTGCCAGCAGCTTGGGCGGGAACTCCTATAATTCACCCCTCCACTTT	CASSLGGNSYNSPLHF	TRBV7-2	TRBJ1-6	.
TGCAGCGTTGTTCGGACTAGCGGGGAGGCCCGGCCAGATACGCAGTATTTT	CSVVRTSGEARPDTQYF	TRBV29-1	TRBJ2-3	TRBD2
TGTGCCAGCTCACAGCGGGGTAGCAACAATGAGCAGTTCTTC	CASSQRGSNNEQFF	TRBV18	TRBJ2-1	TRBD2
TGTGCCAGCAGCAAAGGACAGGGGGCATCCCGCTCACCCCTCCACTTT	CASSKGQGASRSPLHF	TRBV21-1	TRBJ1-6	.
TGTGCCAGCGGGCGGGGGGTCGGGGAAAAACTGTTTTTT	CASGRGVGEKLFF	TRBV6-1	TRBJ1-4	.
TGTGCCAGCACGGAGGCAGGGGGCTCGTTGGGCTACACCTTC	CASTEAGGSLGYTF	TRBV28	TRBJ1-2	TRBD1
TGTGCCACCTCCCCCACTAGCGGGGGGGTTGAGCAGTTCTTC	CATSPTSGGVEQFF	TRBV2	TRBJ2-1	TRBD2
TGTGCCAGCAGCTTAGTACGCGGCGATGGCTACACCTTC	CASSLVRGDGYTF	TRBV7-2	TRBJ1-2	.
TGTGCCAGCAGTCCCACGGGGGGGGGCAACTATGGCTACACCTTC	CASSPTGGGNYGYTF	TRBV6-5	TRBJ1-2	.
TGCGCCAGCAGCCAGACTTCCGACCGACTTTGGACTGAAGCTTTCTTT	CASSQTSDRLWTEAFF	TRBV4-1	TRBJ1-1	.
TGTGCCAGCAGACCGACAGGAAGCACCATATATTTT	CASRPTGSTIYF	TRBV4-2	TRBJ1-3	.
TGTGCCAGCAGTTTAGTGGCGGGAGGGTCTACTAATGAAAAACTGTTTTTT	CASSLVAGGSTNEKLFF	TRBV28	TRBJ1-4	.
TGTGCCAGTCGACAGGGGGCAGATACGCAGTATTTT	CASRQGADTQYF	TRBV6-1	TRBJ2-3	TRBD1
TGTGCCAGTAGGACCACAGGGAACACCGGGGAGCTGTTTTTT	CASRTTGNTGELFF	TRBV19	TRBJ2-2	.
TGTGCCAGCAGTTTTGGACAGGGGACTCCCTATGGCTACACCTTC	CASSFGQGTPYGYTF	TRBV27	TRBJ1-2	TRBD1
TGTGCCAGCAGGAAACAGGGCGCTGAAGCTTTCTTT	CASRKQGAEAFF	TRBV27	TRBJ1-1	.
TGTGCCAGCAGCTTGGAGGGGAACACTGAAGCTTTCTTT	CASSLEGNTEAFF	TRBV7-3	TRBJ1-1	.
TGTGCCAGCAGTATCCGGGACACGGTCCTCTACGAGCAGTACTTC	CASSIRDTVLYEQYF	TRBV28	TRBJ2-7	.
TGTGCCAGCAGTGATCCCAGGGGAGGAAACACCATATATTTT	CASSDPRGGNTIYF	TRBV25-1	TRBJ1-3	.
TGTGCCAGCAGCTTAGGAGTATCGTACGAGCAGTACTTC	CASSLGVSYEQYF	TRBV11-1	TRBJ2-7	.
TGTGCCAGCAGCTGGGGGGACGTAAACTATGGCTACACCTTC	CASSWGDVNYGYTF	TRBV5-6	TRBJ1-2	.
TGTGCCAGCAGTCCCGGACTCGAGGTTGATGAGCAGTTCTTC	CASSPGLEVDEQFF	TRBV28	TRBJ2-1	.
TGTGCCAGCAGCGTAGATACAGGGGGGACCGGGGAGCTGTTTTTT	CASSVDTGGTGELFF	TRBV9	TRBJ2-2	TRBD1
TGCGCCAGCACCTCGCAGGGAGGTGAAAAACTGTTTTTT	CASTSQGGEKLFF	TRBV5-1	TRBJ1-4	.
TGTGCCAGCTCACCGGGACAGTACAAAGGAAACACCATATATTTT	CASSPGQYKGNTIYF	TRBV18	TRBJ1-3	TRBD1
TGTGCCAGCAGCCAGGGTTGGGGCGAGCAGTACTTC	CASSQGWGEQYF	TRBV7-8	TRBJ2-7	.
TGTGCCAGCAGCTTAGCCCTGGAACAGGGGATCCACTTT	CASSLALEQGIHF	TRBV7-2	TRBJ1-6	TRBD1
TGTGCCAGTAGTATAGATCGAGGGGGGACAGGGGCACGCTCTGGGGCCAACGTCCTGACTTTC	CASSIDRGGTGARSGANVLTF	TRBV19	TRBJ2-6	TRBD1
TGTGCCAGCAGCCTCTTTAGAGTGGTGGCCTACGAGCAGTACTTC	CASSLFRVVAYEQYF	TRBV5-8	TRBJ2-7	.